Reported below is one T cell receptor (beta chain). As yet, its antigen is unknown. Combining a sample-barcoded 5' primer with a J-beta primer mix, a second PCR ran for roughly 6 to 12 cycles. Each cDNA molecule was tagged by a template-switch adaptor that had 12 random nucleotides. From the 5' RACE reads, TCRdb called clonotypes with MiXCR, one entry per CDR3 protein. The sample yields 1.5 million to 2 million distinct CDR3 sequences, approximately 50% seen once. The germline V and J ends were trimmed by 1 base and 7 bases, with 11 bases remaining between them. The germline CDR1 and CDR2 sequences are LGHNA and YNFKEQ. The CDR3 is 13 residues long. The record originates from a study of blood T cells in healthy people across ages. Study conclusions and caveats: The donors' CMV status was not determined, possibly confounding changes in expanded clonotypes. Percentage of naive T cells showed a strong correlation with TCR beta diversity. Age showed a roughly linear inverse relationship with TCR beta diversity per million T cells.

The sample was blood. The V gene is TRBV4-2, the J gene TRBJ2-7; D gene uncertain. This TCR was recovered from a woman aged 40 to 50 in good health. The CDR3 loop reads CASSQGGNDEQYF. CDR3 nucleotide sequence: TGTGCCAGCAGCCAAGGGGGAAACGATGAGCAGTACTTC.